Listed below are T cell receptor beta chains from one sample, sequenced in a study of vaccination effects on CD4 cells after COVID-19. Here immunoSEQ multiplex PCR was the method, and the copy in TCRdb shows in-frame clones only, minus some. The sample shows approximately 60,000 clones, nearly 80% of them seen only once. Their antigens are not known. The input for sequencing was CD4+ T cells from PBMCs cultured without peptide, taken after COVID-19 vaccination. These receptors came from a human donor who received a COVID-19 vaccine. Both conserved end residues are part of each CDR3. Fields, in order: D gene, J gene, V gene, clone size, CDR3 protein, CDR3 DNA. A D gene is named only where the DNA matches it firmly. Size values are once, few and many counts, or a class for expanded clones, and some rows have none.

>-|TRBJ1-2|TRBV7-2|-
CASSWDTTFYGYTF
TGTGCCAGCAGCTGGGACACAACCTTCTATGGCTACACCTTC
>TRBD1|TRBJ1-1|TRBV7-2|-
CASSFTTTGRTEAFF
TGTGCCAGCAGTTTTACTACGACAGGGCGGACTGAAGCTTTCTTT
>-|TRBJ1-1|TRBV28|-
CASSGPNTEAFF
TGTGCCAGCAGTGGCCCGAACACTGAAGCTTTCTTT
>TRBD2|TRBJ2-7|TRBV20-1|-
CSASPGGRDEQYF
TGCAGTGCTAGTCCGGGAGGGCGGGACGAGCAGTACTTC
>-|TRBJ2-3|TRBV3-1/TRBV3-2|-
CASSQVTDTQYF
TGTGCCAGCAGCCAAGTCACAGATACGCAGTATTTT
>-|TRBJ1-2|TRBV28|-
CASSRQTGSGYTF
TGTGCCAGCAGCCGTCAGACAGGCAGCGGCTACACCTTC
>-|TRBJ2-7|TRBV3-1/TRBV3-2|-
CTHVSYEQYF
TGTACTCACGTTTCCTACGAGCAGTACTTC
>-|TRBJ1-4|TRBV6-2/TRBV6-3|few
CASSPNQAAGEKLFF
TGTGCCAGCAGCCCGAATCAAGCGGCGGGTGAAAAACTGTTTTTT
>-|TRBJ1-2|TRBV5-6|once
CASSIRDGYGYTF
TGTGCCAGCAGCATCCGGGACGGCTATGGCTACACCTTC
>TRBD1|TRBJ1-5|TRBV20-1|-
CSASRPPGQGNNQPQHF
TGCAGTGCTAGTCGCCCCCCCGGACAGGGAAACAATCAGCCCCAGCATTTT
>-|TRBJ1-6|TRBV11-2|few
CASSRDGSYNSPLHF
TGTGCCAGCAGCAGAGACGGCTCCTATAATTCACCCCTCCACTTT
>-|TRBJ1-5|TRBV18|few
CASSRDSQPQHF
TGTGCCAGCTCACGCGACAGCCAGCCCCAGCATTTT
>-|TRBJ2-1|TRBV14|few
CASSQVGLKYNEQFF
TGTGCCAGCAGCCAAGTCGGACTGAAATACAATGAGCAGTTCTTC
>-|TRBJ2-2|TRBV28|-
CASSLGGVGELFF
TGTGCCAGCAGTTTAGGAGGGGTCGGGGAGCTGTTTTTT
>-|TRBJ1-2|TRBV6-5|few
CASRSTGNGYGYTF
TGTGCCAGCCGAAGTACAGGGAACGGGTATGGCTACACCTTC
>-|TRBJ2-5|TRBV12-3/TRBV12-4|few
CASSLGAETQYF
TGTGCCAGCAGTTTGGGGGCGGAGACCCAGTACTTC
>-|TRBJ1-1|TRBV14|-
CASSYRANGLEAFF
TGTGCCAGCAGCTACAGGGCGAATGGGCTTGAAGCTTTCTTT
>-|TRBJ2-1|TRBV6-1|-
CASSEGGLPRGDEQFF
TGTGCCAGCAGTGAAGGGGGGCTCCCTCGGGGCGATGAGCAGTTCTTC
>-|TRBJ1-5|TRBV30|-
CAWSPQVNQPQHF
TGTGCCTGGAGTCCCCAAGTTAATCAGCCCCAGCATTTT
>TRBD1|TRBJ2-1|TRBV10-3|-
CAISGMVTGGGNEQFF
TGTGCCATCAGTGGAATGGTAACAGGGGGCGGAAATGAGCAGTTCTTC
>TRBD1|TRBJ1-1|TRBV3-1/TRBV3-2|-
CASSQDNRGELAFF
TGTGCCAGCAGCCAAGATAACAGGGGGGAGCTAGCTTTCTTT
>TRBD2|TRBJ2-1|TRBV7-6|-
CASSLGTSGYNEQFF
TGTGCCAGCAGCTTAGGTACTAGCGGCTACAATGAGCAGTTCTTC
>-|TRBJ1-2|TRBV20-1|-
CSALGNYGYTF
TGCAGTGCTCTCGGCAACTATGGCTACACCTTC
>TRBD1|TRBJ1-1|TRBV9|-
CASSTRQGLNTEAFF
TGTGCCAGCAGCACTCGACAGGGATTGAACACTGAAGCTTTCTTT
>TRBD2|TRBJ2-3|TRBV11-2|-
CASSPRLAASTDTQYF
TGTGCCAGCAGCCCCAGACTAGCGGCTAGCACAGATACGCAGTATTTT
>-|TRBJ2-3|TRBV30|-
CAWGRGLGSTDTQYF
TGTGCCTGGGGTCGAGGTTTAGGCAGCACAGATACGCAGTATTTT
>-|TRBJ1-6|TRBV11-2|-
CASSLGHGVSPLHF
TGTGCCAGCAGCTTAGGGCATGGAGTCTCACCCCTCCACTTT
>TRBD2|TRBJ2-1|TRBV7-9|-
CASSGDSGVSYNEQFF
TGTGCCAGCAGCGGAGATAGCGGGGTCTCCTACAATGAGCAGTTCTTC